The TCR beta chain described here comes from a study of early T cells in non-severe SARS-CoV-2 infection. For the study at large: The study sequenced bulk RNA from unsorted whole blood, with chains unpaired. General study points: Anti-spike CD8 specificities were favored by VDJdb matching, whose results missed private and CD4 specificities.

Researchers attached unique molecular identifiers to individual cDNA molecules. TCRdb reprocessed the 5' RACE reads with MiXCR, giving one entry per CDR3 protein. The sample includes some 59,000 distinct CDR3 sequences, around 9.3% seen only once; the top ten take approximately 4%. In this sample, this clonotype turned up many times. Its matching antigen is unknown. Germline V gives CDR1 LNHDA, CDR2 SQIVND (reference sequence). V lost 7 bases and J 1 base, leaving 10 bases between the germline ends. The CDR3 is 13 amino acids. The chain combines TRBV19 with TRBJ1-1; TRBD1 might be the D (5 bases). The sequencing here drew on whole blood, taken at baseline. The receptor comes from an adult who was a healthcare worker with PCR-confirmed SARS-CoV-2 infection or an uninfected control (not recorded which). The CDR3 coding sequence is TGTGCCAGTAAGGGGAGGGGGAACACTGAAGCTTTCTTT. Translated: CASKGRGNTEAFF.